The 19 T cell receptor beta chains below come from one sample, sequenced in a study of neurological immune-mediated disorders. Each CDR3 protein gets one entry after TCRdb re-called the 5' RACE reads with MiXCR. Found here are roughly 120,000 distinct CDR3 sequences, about 3.4% of them singletons; the top ten hold over 1%. The sequenced sample consisted of PBMCs. Receptors originate from a woman under 40 with multiple sclerosis.

This clonotype was recorded many times. The chain joins TRBV12-3 or TRBV12-4 to TRBJ2-4; D possibly corresponds to TRBD2 (6 bases). Between the trimmed V and J ends, which lost 6 bases and 0 bases, there was a span of 12 bases. This CDR3 has 15 residues. The CDR3 spells CASRSLREAKNIQYF. The DNA of the CDR3 is TGTGCCAGCAGATCTCTGCGGGAAGCCAAAAACATTCAGTACTTC.

There are many counts of this clonotype. J is TRBJ2-1 and V is TRBV12-3 or TRBV12-4; tentative D call: TRBD2 (6 bases). Trimming shortened V by 7 bases and J by 2 bases, and 21 bases separated the two germline ends. The CDR3 length is 17 residues. In DNA, the CDR3 is TGTGCCAGCACCTCCCTGTGGACTATCCAACCCTACAATGAGCAGTTCTTC. Amino acids: CASTSLWTIQPYNEQFF.

Comment on this clonotype: This may be a read error: a much more frequent sequence differs by one nucleotide. The CDR3 DNA is TGTGCCAGCAGCTTAGTGGGACAGGGTGACCAGCACCAGCATTTT. This encodes CASSLVGQGDQHQHF. The chain employs TRBV7-2 and TRBJ1-5, with 9 bases aligning to TRBD1. Germline V gives CDR1 SGHTA, CDR2 FQGNSA. The CDR3 is 15 amino acids.

This clonotype occurred many times. V gene TRBV10-3 combines with J gene TRBJ2-5; a weak D match, TRBD2 (7 bases). Germline V gene sequence: CDR1 ENHRY, CDR2 SYGVKD. There are 17 residues in the CDR3. The germline V and J ends were trimmed by 0 bases and 1 base, with 15 bases remaining between them. CDR3: CAISESSLAGAQETQYF. In nucleotides, the CDR3 is TGTGCCATCAGTGAGTCGTCGTTGGCGGGGGCCCAAGAGACCCAGTACTTC.

At least ten counts were recorded for this clonotype. J is TRBJ2-1 and V is TRBV7-8, with D perhaps TRBD1 or TRBD2 (5 bases each). Trimming stripped 3 bases from V and 3 bases from J, with 30 bases between. From germline, CDR1 is SGHVS and CDR2 FQNEAQ. The CDR3 sequence is 21 residues long. CDR3 nucleotide sequence: TGTGCCAGCAGCTTGGGAGCCCCGGGACCAAAATACGTCCGGGACTACAATGAGCAGTTCTTC. Translated: CASSLGAPGPKYVRDYNEQFF.

This clonotype was found many times. This chain links TRBV6-6 with TRBJ1-2; TRBD1 matches at 7 bases. V was pared by 5 bases and J by 7 bases, with 7 bases of the junction left unmatched. This CDR3 has 13 residues. In germline, CDR1 is MNHNY, CDR2 SVGAGI (reference sequence). CDR3 DNA sequence: TGTGCCAGCAGTCCCTCGACAGGGCGTGGCTACACCTTC. It encodes CASSPSTGRGYTF.

This clonotype has ten or more counts. V gene TRBV9 combines with J gene TRBJ1-2; D not resolved. This CDR3 spans 14 amino acids. The germline CDR1 and CDR2 sequences are SGDLS and YYNGEE. Trimming removed 6 bases from V and 0 bases from J, with 12 bases in between. For the CDR3, the DNA is TGTGCCAGCACCAAGGAGGGCGCTAACTATGGCTACACCTTC. Translation gives CASTKEGANYGYTF.

This clonotype occurred many times. J is TRBJ1-2 and V is TRBV3-1; D is possibly TRBD1 (6 bases). The CDR3 has 13 residues. V shed 4 bases and J shed 9 bases, with 15 bases lying between them. The germline V gene encodes CDR1 LGHDT and CDR2 YNNKEL (reference sequence). Written as DNA, the CDR3 is TGTGCCAGCAGCCCCCGAAGACAGGAAAGCTACACCTTC. Translation gives CASSPRRQESYTF. Drawing the rest from reference TRBV3-1 and TRBJ1-2, the complete variable domain is DTAVSQTPKYLVTQMGNDKSIKCEQNLGHDTMYWYKQDSKKFLKIMFSYNNKELIINETVPNRFSPKSPDKAHLNLHINSLELGDSAVYFCASSPRRQESYTFGSGTRLTVV.

The chain recombines TRBV5-1 with TRBJ2-7, with TRBD1 matching over 7 bases. The CDR3 length is 15 residues. Per germline, CDR1 SGHRS and CDR2 YFSETQ. J gave up 6 bases and V 4 bases, and 13 bases lay outside the gene matches. The DNA of the CDR3 is TGCGCCAGCAGCGCAGGCGACAGGGTTCGACTCGAGCAGTACTTC. Protein product: CASSAGDRVRLEQYF.

This clonotype was observed at least ten times. This CDR3 reads CASSGGTSGGEKLFF. CDR3 sequence (DNA): TGTGCCAGTAGTGGCGGGACTAGCGGGGGTGAGAAGCTGTTTTTT. The chain employs TRBV19 and TRBJ2-2; 14 bases align to TRBD2. Germline values: CDR1 LNHDA, CDR2 SQIVND (reference sequence). This CDR3 has 15 residues. V trimming: 5 bases; J trimming: 12 bases; junction bases outside the gene matches: 8.

Many counts were recorded for this clonotype. The chain couples TRBV7-9 to TRBJ1-2; D unresolved. Between the trimmed V and J ends, which lost 6 bases and 1 base, there was a span of 15 bases. Germline V gene data show CDR1 as SEHNR and CDR2 as FQNEAQ (reference sequence). The CDR3 is made up of 15 amino acids. The CDR3 reads CASRSPDTINYGYTF. Here the CDR3 DNA reads TGTGCCAGCAGATCCCCAGACACCATTAACTATGGCTACACCTTC. Using reference TRBV7-9 and TRBJ1-2 for the parts outside the CDR3, the full variable domain is DTGVSQNPRHKITKRGQNVTFRCDPISEHNRLYWYRQTLGQGPEFLTYFQNEAQLEKSRLLSDRFSAERPKGSFSTLEIQRTEQGDSAMYLCASRSPDTINYGYTFGSGTRLTVV.

This clonotype was observed many times. The V gene is TRBV7-8, the J gene TRBJ1-1, with TRBD1 identical over 8 bases. With 4 bases clipped from V and 7 bases from J, the junction kept 8 bases outside the gene matches. CDR1 and CDR2 (germline): SGHVS, FQNEAQ. CDR3 size: 14 residues. The CDR3 reads CASSYSGQGDEAFF. CDR3 DNA sequence: TGTGCCAGCAGCTACAGTGGACAGGGCGATGAAGCTTTCTTT.

Ten or more counts support this clonotype. The chain has TRBV12-5 and TRBJ2-7; 8 bases match TRBD1. Trimming cost V 2 bases and J 6 bases; bases outside gene matches: 6. The germline CDR1 and CDR2 sequences are LGHNT and FRNRAP. The CDR3 loop spans 14 amino acids. The CDR3 DNA reads TGTGCTAGTGGTTTGCGGACAGGGAGACTCGAGCAGTACTTC. Translation: CASGLRTGRLEQYF. The full variable domain, in which reference TRBV12-5 and TRBJ2-7 provide the parts outside the CDR3, is DARVTQTPRHKVTEMGQEVTMRCQPILGHNTVFWYRQTMMQGLELLAYFRNRAPLDDSGMPKDRFSAEMPDATLATLKIQPSEPRDSAVYFCASGLRTGRLEQYFGPGTRLTVT.

This clonotype was detected ten times or more. The chain combines TRBV5-6 with TRBJ2-1, with D unclear. V lost 0 bases and J lost 5, with 6 bases in between. Per the germline V gene, CDR1 is SGHDT and CDR2 is YYEEEE. CDR3 length equals 13 residues. DNA of the CDR3: TGTGCCAGCAGCTTGGTGGGAAACAATGAGCAGTTCTTC. It specifies CASSLVGNNEQFF.

This clonotype was seen more than once but under ten times. V and J are TRBV20-1 and TRBJ2-3, with 7 bases fitting TRBD2. The CDR3 runs to 13 residues. Germline V gene data show CDR1 as DFQATT and CDR2 as SNEGSKA (reference sequence). The J segment lost 2 bases and the V segment lost 3 bases, leaving 2 bases of the junction unmatched. CDR3 region: CSARAGDTDTQYF. The CDR3 bases are TGCAGTGCTAGGGCGGGAGACACAGATACGCAGTATTTT.

This clonotype was seen repeatedly, ten times or more. The chain is built from TRBV20-1 and TRBJ2-7; a possible D gene is TRBD1 (6 bases). Looked up from germline, CDR1 is DFQATT and CDR2 is SNEGSKA (reference sequence). This CDR3 has 13 residues. V was clipped by 5 bases and J by 6 bases, with 17 bases between them. The CDR3: CSAWADRPGEQYF. The CDR3 DNA is TGCAGTGCTTGGGCAGACAGGCCGGGCGAGCAGTACTTC.

This clonotype has ten or more counts. This chain joins TRBV29-1 and TRBJ2-1; 7 nucleotides align to TRBD1. J lost 5 bases, V lost 2 bases, and 12 bases had no gene match. CDR3 length: 16 amino acids. From germline, CDR1 is SQVTM and CDR2 ANQGSEA. CDR3: CSVEPTHQGDDNEQFF. The DNA for the CDR3 is TGCAGCGTTGAACCTACTCACCAGGGGGACGACAATGAGCAGTTCTTC.

This clonotype was detected many times. J is TRBJ2-2 and V is TRBV27; TRBD2 aligns across 11 bases. The V gene's germline CDR1 is MNHEY and CDR2 SMNVEV (reference sequence). V dropped 2 bases and J dropped 5; count of bases not matched to a gene: 1. The CDR3 extends over 15 amino acids. CDR3 sequence: CASSLASGRTGELFF. Written as DNA, the CDR3 is TGTGCCAGCAGTTTAGCTAGCGGGAGGACCGGGGAGCTGTTTTTT.

This clonotype was recorded many times. This sequence joins TRBV18 and TRBJ2-7; D could derive from TRBD1 or TRBD2 (5 bases each). CDR3 length equals 19 residues. Germline CDR1 and CDR2: KGHSH and LQKENI. V lost 0 bases and J 3 bases, leaving 24 bases between the germline ends. The CDR3 reads CASSPPYSLSGTDYYEQYF. CDR3 coding DNA: TGTGCCAGCTCACCACCTTATAGTCTTTCCGGGACGGATTACTACGAGCAGTACTTC.